Below are 10 T cell receptor beta chains sequenced from a single sample in a study of T cell repertoires in cytomegalovirus infection. TCRdb re-analysed the reads in MiXCR, keeping a single row per CDR3 protein. The repertoire consists of about 700,000 distinct CDR3 sequences, with 33% occurring once and the leading ten covering approximately 18%. Their target antigens are unknown. The specimen comprised cultured PBMCs, sampled from culture after CMV antigen stimulation. Receptor source: a human donor in good health (CMV status not recorded). Some clones in this sample may be carry-over from other donors' samples.

This chain joins TRBV7-9 and TRBJ2-1; D assignment may be TRBD1 or TRBD2 (6 bases each). Germline loops: CDR1 SEHNR, CDR2 FQNEAQ (reference sequence). CDR3 length: 11 residues. V was trimmed by 7 bases and J by 9 bases, leaving 10 bases between them. The CDR3 is CASNRGPEQFF. The CDR3 region has the DNA TGTGCCAGCAACCGGGGGCCTGAGCAGTTCTTC.

The gene calls are TRBV5-1 and TRBJ1-1; D perhaps matches TRBD1 (6 bases). The CDR3 contains 14 residues. The germline V gene encodes CDR1 SGHRS and CDR2 YFSETQ. V lost 0 bases and J lost 3, with 9 bases in between. The chain's CDR3 is CASSLGRGDTEAFF. For the CDR3, the DNA is TGCGCCAGCAGCTTGGGGAGGGGGGACACTGAAGCTTTCTTT.

Here the CDR3 DNA reads TGTGCCAGCAGTTCGGGGGTTCCGAATGAAAAACTGTTTTTT. Amino acid sequence: CASSSGVPNEKLFF. The chain carries TRBV12-3 or TRBV12-4 and TRBJ1-4, with a possible D match to TRBD1 (5 bases). V was cut by 4 bases and J by 5 bases, with 11 bases left in between. The CDR3 has 14 residues.

The V call is TRBV5-1, the J call TRBJ2-7; 8 bases map to TRBD1. V gave up 4 bases and J gave up 1 base; unmatched junction bases: 4. In germline, CDR1 is SGHRS, CDR2 YFSETQ. This CDR3 is 14 amino acids long. As DNA, the CDR3 is TGCGCCAGCAGCACCTGGACAGGGTCCTACGAGCAGTACTTC. It encodes CASSTWTGSYEQYF.

In this sample, this clonotype turned up a few times. This rearrangement joins TRBV6-2 or TRBV6-3 to TRBJ2-1; a weak D match, TRBD2 (5 bases). CDR3 length equals 12 residues. Germline CDR1 and CDR2: MNHEY and SVGEGT. V was shortened by 8 bases and J by 16 bases, with 21 bases between the two germline ends. CDR3 loop: CASGEARQASFF. For the CDR3, the DNA is TGTGCCAGCGGCGAAGCCCGCCAGGCTAGCTTCTTC.

This clonotype showed up just a few times. The chain uses TRBV18 and TRBJ1-2, with a weak D call TRBD1 (6 bases). From germline, CDR1 is KGHSH and CDR2 LQKENI. Trimming left V 2 bases short and J 3 bases short, with 10 bases between. CDR3 length: 14 amino acids. CDR3 amino acids: CASSPRGEYYGYTF. In DNA form, the CDR3 reads TGTGCCAGCTCACCAAGGGGGGAATACTATGGCTACACCTTC.

Ten or more counts support this clonotype. The V call is TRBV7-6, the J call TRBJ2-2; possibly TRBD2 for D (5 bases). This CDR3 is built from 13 residues. The germline CDR1 and CDR2 sequences are SGHVS and FNYEAQ. V lost 3 bases and J lost 4, with 6 bases in between. The CDR3 reads CASSFRGTGELFF. CDR3 DNA sequence: TGTGCCAGCAGCTTCCGGGGCACCGGGGAGCTGTTTTTT.

This chain joins TRBV20-1 and TRBJ2-5; D unclear. CDR1 is DFQATT and CDR2 is SNEGSKA in the germline V gene (reference sequence). The CDR3 sequence is 13 residues long. The germline V and J ends were trimmed by 2 bases and 5 bases, with 12 bases remaining between them. The CDR3 spells CSARLPAGETQYF. CDR3 DNA sequence: TGCAGTGCTAGACTCCCGGCCGGGGAGACCCAGTACTTC.

This clonotype was counted only a few times. The gene calls are TRBV12-3 or TRBV12-4 and TRBJ2-1, with D uncertain. The CDR3 spans 11 residues. Trimming took off 5 bases at V and 7 bases at J, with 6 bases between the two ends. CDR3 bases: TGTGCCAGCAGTCGTACTAATGAGCAGTTCTTC. Its translation is CASSRTNEQFF.

This clonotype occurred a few times. The chain has TRBV27 and TRBJ1-5; D gene unclear. The V gene lost 9 bases and the J gene lost 3 bases, with 15 bases spanning the gap. The CDR3 is 14 residues long. CDR1 is MNHEY and CDR2 is SMNVEV in the germline V gene (reference sequence). The CDR3: CASGRVAPNQPQHF. The CDR3 DNA follows: TGTGCCAGTGGAAGGGTCGCGCCCAATCAGCCCCAGCATTTT.